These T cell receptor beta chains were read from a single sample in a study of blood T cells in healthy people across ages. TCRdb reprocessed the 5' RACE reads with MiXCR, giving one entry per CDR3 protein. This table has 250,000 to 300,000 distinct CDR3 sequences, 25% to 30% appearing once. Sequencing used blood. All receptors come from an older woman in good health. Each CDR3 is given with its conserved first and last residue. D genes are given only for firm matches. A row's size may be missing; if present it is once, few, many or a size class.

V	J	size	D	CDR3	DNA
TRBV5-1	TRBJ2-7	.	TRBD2	CASSRLAGYSYEQYF	TGCGCCAGCAGCAGACTAGCGGGGTACTCCTACGAGCAGTACTTC
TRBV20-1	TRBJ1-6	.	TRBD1	CSARGISPGGDSPLHF	TGCAGTGCTAGGGGCATCAGTCCAGGGGGGGATTCACCCCTCCACTTT
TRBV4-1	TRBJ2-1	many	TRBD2	CASTLVRLAGGRNEQFF	TGCGCCAGCACCCTAGTTAGGCTAGCGGGAGGGCGCAATGAGCAGTTCTTC
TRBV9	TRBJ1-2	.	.	CASSVDPDSSYGYTF	TGTGCCAGCAGCGTAGATCCGGACAGCTCCTATGGCTACACCTTC
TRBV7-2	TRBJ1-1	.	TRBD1	CASSLVGTGGPNTEAFF	TGTGCCAGCAGCTTAGTAGGGACAGGCGGCCCGAACACTGAAGCTTTCTTT
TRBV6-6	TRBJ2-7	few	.	CASSYSQGEQYF	TGTGCCAGCAGTTACTCACAGGGCGAGCAGTACTTC
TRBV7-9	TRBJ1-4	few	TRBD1	CASSVDRGYEKLFF	TGTGCCAGCAGCGTTGACAGGGGGTATGAAAAACTGTTTTTT
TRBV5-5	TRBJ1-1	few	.	CASSRQKRNTEAFF	TGTGCCAGCAGCCGACAGAAGAGGAACACTGAAGCTTTCTTT
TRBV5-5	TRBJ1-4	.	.	CASSLRDGKEKLFF	TGTGCCAGCAGCCTCCGGGACGGCAAAGAAAAACTGTTTTTT
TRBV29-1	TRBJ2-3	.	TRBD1	CSGAGPPGTASDTQYF	TGCAGCGGCGCAGGGCCCCCCGGGACAGCATCAGATACGCAGTATTTT
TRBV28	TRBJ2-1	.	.	CASSFTDVQNEQFF	TGTGCCAGCAGTTTTACGGATGTACAAAATGAGCAGTTCTTC
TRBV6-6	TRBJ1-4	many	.	CASSAPRGTNEKLFF	TGTGCCAGCAGTGCCCCGAGGGGAACTAATGAAAAACTGTTTTTT
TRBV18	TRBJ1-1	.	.	CASSPQGKTEAFF	TGTGCCAGCTCACCTCAGGGAAAAACTGAAGCTTTCTTT
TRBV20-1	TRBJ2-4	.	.	CSPRWAGTNIQYF	TGCAGTCCGAGGTGGGCAGGGACAAACATTCAGTACTTC
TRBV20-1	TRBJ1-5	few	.	CSAAAGRDQPHF	TGCAGTGCTGCCGCCGGTCGGGATCAGCCCCACTTT
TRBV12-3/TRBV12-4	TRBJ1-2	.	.	CASTPGTVGYTF	TGTGCCAGCACCCCAGGAACAGTTGGCTACACCTTC
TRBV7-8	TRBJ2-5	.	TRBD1	CASSEEQGAQNEDYQETQYF	TGTGCCAGCAGCGAAGAACAGGGGGCGCAGAATGAGGATTACCAAGAGACCCAGTACTTC
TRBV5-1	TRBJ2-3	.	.	CASSTGRDQSTDTQYF	TGCGCCAGCAGCACTGGCAGGGACCAAAGCACAGATACGCAGTATTTT
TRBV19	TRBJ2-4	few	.	CASSIKGWNIQYF	TGTGCCAGTAGTATCAAGGGCTGGAACATTCAGTACTTC
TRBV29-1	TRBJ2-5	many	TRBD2	CSVEDPAREVETQYF	TGCAGCGTTGAAGATCCCGCGCGGGAGGTAGAGACCCAGTACTTC
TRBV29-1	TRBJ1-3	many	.	CSVLGSSSGNTIYF	TGCAGCGTTCTGGGATCGAGCTCTGGAAACACCATATATTTT
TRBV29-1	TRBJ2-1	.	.	CSVPTANNEQFF	TGCAGCGTACCCACAGCTAACAATGAGCAGTTCTTC
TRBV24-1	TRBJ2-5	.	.	CATSDSPLETQYF	TGTGCCACCAGTGATTCGCCGTTGGAGACCCAGTACTTC
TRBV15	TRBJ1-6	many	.	CATSRVQGVPLHF	TGTGCCACCAGCAGAGTGCAGGGCGTACCCCTCCACTTT
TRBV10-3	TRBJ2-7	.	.	CAISVHAGPMGGEQYF	TGTGCCATCAGTGTGCATGCAGGGCCCATGGGAGGAGAGCAGTACTTC
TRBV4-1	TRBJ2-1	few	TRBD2	CASSPSPSGRRYNEQFF	TGCGCCAGCAGCCCCTCTCCTAGCGGGAGGCGCTACAATGAGCAGTTCTTC
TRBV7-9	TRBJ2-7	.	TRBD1	CASSAGTGQSLGEQYF	TGTGCCAGCAGCGCGGGGACAGGTCAGAGCCTAGGTGAGCAGTACTTC
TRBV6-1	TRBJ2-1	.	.	CASSHRVYNEQFF	TGTGCCAGCAGCCACAGGGTCTACAATGAGCAGTTCTTC
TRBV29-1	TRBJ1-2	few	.	CSVDKGSSGYTF	TGCAGCGTTGATAAGGGAAGCAGTGGCTACACCTTC
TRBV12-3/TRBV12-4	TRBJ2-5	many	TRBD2	CASGRVSEKETQYF	TGTGCCAGTGGGAGGGTGTCGGAGAAAGAGACCCAGTACTTC
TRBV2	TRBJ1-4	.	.	CASSAGIATNEKLFF	TGTGCCAGCAGTGCGGGGATTGCAACTAATGAAAAACTGTTTTTT
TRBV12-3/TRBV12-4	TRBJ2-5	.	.	CASSLGIGEETQYF	TGTGCCAGCAGTTTAGGTATAGGGGAAGAGACCCAGTACTTC
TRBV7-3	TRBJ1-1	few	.	CASSPNTAGGTEAFF	TGTGCCAGCAGCCCCAACACCGCCGGAGGCACTGAAGCTTTCTTT
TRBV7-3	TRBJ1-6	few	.	CASSLTGAERSPLHF	TGTGCCAGCAGCTTAACGGGAGCAGAGAGGTCACCCCTCCACTTT
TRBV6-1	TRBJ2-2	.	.	CASRTTGTGELFF	TGTGCCAGCAGGACCACAGGGACCGGGGAGCTGTTTTTT
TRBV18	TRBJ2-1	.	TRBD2	CASARTSESEQFF	TGTGCCAGCGCCAGGACTAGCGAAAGTGAGCAGTTCTTC
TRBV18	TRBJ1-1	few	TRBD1	CASSTDRNAEAFF	TGTGCCAGCTCAACGGACAGGAACGCTGAAGCTTTCTTT
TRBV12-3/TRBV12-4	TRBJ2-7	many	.	CASTFAWANEQYF	TGTGCCAGCACCTTTGCGTGGGCCAACGAGCAGTACTTC
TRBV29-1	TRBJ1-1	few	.	CSVEDLTGMNTEAFF	TGCAGCGTTGAAGATCTAACAGGGATGAACACTGAAGCTTTCTTT
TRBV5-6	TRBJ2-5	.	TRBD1	CASSYRTGGSETQYF	TGTGCCAGCAGCTATCGGACAGGGGGGTCGGAGACCCAGTACTTC
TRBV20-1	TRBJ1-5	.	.	CSAGAQPQHF	TGCAGCGCAGGGGCTCAGCCCCAGCATTTT
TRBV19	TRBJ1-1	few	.	CASRNTGATEAFF	TGTGCCAGTAGAAATACGGGGGCCACTGAAGCTTTCTTT
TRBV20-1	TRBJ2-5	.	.	CSARDPTSLRWETQYF	TGCAGTGCTAGAGACCCAACTAGCTTACGGTGGGAGACCCAGTACTTC
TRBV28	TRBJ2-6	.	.	CASLPESGANVLTF	TGTGCCAGCCTGCCCGAATCTGGGGCCAACGTCCTGACTTTC
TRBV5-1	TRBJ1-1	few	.	CASSFGLMNTEAFF	TGCGCCAGCAGCTTTGGCCTCATGAACACTGAAGCTTTCTTT
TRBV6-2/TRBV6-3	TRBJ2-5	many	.	CATNRQFRETQYF	TGTGCCACCAATCGACAGTTCCGGGAGACCCAGTACTTC
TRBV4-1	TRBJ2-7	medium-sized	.	CASSPEDRTYEQYF	TGCGCCAGCAGCCCAGAGGACAGAACCTACGAGCAGTACTTC
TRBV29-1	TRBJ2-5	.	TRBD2	CSGRLAGGGTQYF	TGCAGCGGGAGACTAGCGGGAGGGGGGACCCAGTACTTC
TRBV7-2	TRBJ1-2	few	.	CASSLAGADGYTF	TGTGCCAGCAGCTTAGCAGGGGCGGATGGCTACACCTTC
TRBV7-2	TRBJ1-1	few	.	CASSLIGQLNTEAFF	TGTGCCAGCAGCTTAATTGGACAGTTGAACACTGAAGCTTTCTTT
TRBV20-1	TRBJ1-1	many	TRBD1	CSARPMDRSNTEAFF	TGCAGTGCTAGACCCATGGACAGGAGTAACACTGAAGCTTTCTTT
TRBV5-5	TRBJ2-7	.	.	CASSLNYKAYEQYF	TGTGCCAGCAGCTTGAATTACAAGGCGTACGAGCAGTACTTC
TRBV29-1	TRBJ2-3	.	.	CSVSKDLYTDTQYF	TGCAGCGTCTCCAAGGACTTATACACAGATACGCAGTATTTT
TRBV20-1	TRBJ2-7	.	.	CSARSRQGTYEQYF	TGCAGTGCTAGATCACGGCAGGGCACCTACGAGCAGTACTTC
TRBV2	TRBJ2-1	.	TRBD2	CASSPPGGVRRGEQFF	TGTGCCAGCAGTCCGCCGGGAGGCGTGAGACGTGGTGAGCAGTTCTTC